This T cell receptor beta chain was documented in a study of T cells after yellow fever vaccination. General observations from the study: Reappearing after the booster were most of the clones from primary vaccination (around 96% CD4, around 90% CD8). Any FACS-sorted repertoire could hold abundant clonotypes that contaminate it from the bulk population.

TCRdb analysed the 5' RACE reads with MiXCR anew, one entry per CDR3 protein. The sample records 450,000 to 600,000 distinct CDR3 sequences, around an eighth being singletons. This clonotype was seen only a few times. Its specificity is unknown. Germline V gene data show CDR1 as MNHEY and CDR2 as SVGEGT. Trimming took 0 bases from V and 5 from J, leaving 14 bases between them. The CDR3 extends over 15 amino acids. The material sequenced was PBMCs, taken on the day of the yellow fever booster vaccination. This TCR was recovered from a young man who received the YFV17D yellow fever vaccine. The rearrangement joins TRBV6-2 or TRBV6-3 to TRBJ2-7; tentative D call: TRBD2 (5 bases). CDR3 DNA sequence: TGTGCCAGCAGTTACTCGGGAGCTAGTCTTGACGAGCAGTACTTC. Amino acids: CASSYSGASLDEQYF.